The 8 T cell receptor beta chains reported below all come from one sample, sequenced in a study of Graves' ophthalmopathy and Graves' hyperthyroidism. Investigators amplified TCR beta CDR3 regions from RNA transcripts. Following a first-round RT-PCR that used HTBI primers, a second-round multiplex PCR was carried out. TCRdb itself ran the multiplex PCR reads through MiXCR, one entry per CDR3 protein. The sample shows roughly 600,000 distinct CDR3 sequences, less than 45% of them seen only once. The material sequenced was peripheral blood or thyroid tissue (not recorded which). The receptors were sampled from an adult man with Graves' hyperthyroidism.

The DNA of the CDR3 is TGTGCCAGCAGCCCCGCCTTCGCCGGGGAGCTGTTTTTT. Translating it yields CASSPAFAGELFF. V is TRBV7-3 and J is TRBJ2-2, with D unclear. Germline assignment: CDR1 SGHTA and CDR2 FQGTGA. Trimming shortened V by 5 bases and J by 6 bases, and 10 bases separated the two germline ends. CDR3 length: 13 residues. Complete variable domain (other parts from reference TRBV7-3 and TRBJ2-2): GAGVSQTPSNKVTEKGKYVELRCDPISGHTALYWYRQSLGQGPEFLIYFQGTGAADDSGLPNDRFFAVRPEGSVSTLKIQRTERGDSAVYLCASSPAFAGELFFGEGSRLTVL.

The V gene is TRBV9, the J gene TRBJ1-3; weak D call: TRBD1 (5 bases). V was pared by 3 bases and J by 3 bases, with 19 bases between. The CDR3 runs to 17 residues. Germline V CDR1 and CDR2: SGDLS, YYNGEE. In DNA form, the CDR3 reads TGTGCCAGCAGCGCAGCGACCGGGGCCTATTTTGGAAACACCATATATTTT. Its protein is CASSAATGAYFGNTIYF.

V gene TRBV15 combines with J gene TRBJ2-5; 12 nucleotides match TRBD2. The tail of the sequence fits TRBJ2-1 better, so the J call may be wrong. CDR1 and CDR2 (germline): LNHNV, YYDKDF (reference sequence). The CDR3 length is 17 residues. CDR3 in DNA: TGTGCCACCAGCAGCCCCAAGGGGACTAGCGGGTACAATGAGCAGTTCTTC. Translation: CATSSPKGTSGYNEQFF.

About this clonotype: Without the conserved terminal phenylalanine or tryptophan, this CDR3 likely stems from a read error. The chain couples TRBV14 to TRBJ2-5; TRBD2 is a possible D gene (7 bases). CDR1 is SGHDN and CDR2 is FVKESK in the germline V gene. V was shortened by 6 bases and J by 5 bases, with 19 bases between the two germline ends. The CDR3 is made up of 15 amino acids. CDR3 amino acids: CASSENGGHRETQYL. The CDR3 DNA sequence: TGTGCCAGCAGTGAGAACGGGGGGCATAGGGAGACCCAGTACCTC.

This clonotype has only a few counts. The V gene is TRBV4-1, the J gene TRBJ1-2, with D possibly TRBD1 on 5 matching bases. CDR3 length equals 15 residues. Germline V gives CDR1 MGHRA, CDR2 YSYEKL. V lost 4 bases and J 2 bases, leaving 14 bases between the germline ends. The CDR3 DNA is TGCGCCAGCAGCCCACCCGGGGGGTCCAACTATGGCTACACCTTC. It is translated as CASSPPGGSNYGYTF.

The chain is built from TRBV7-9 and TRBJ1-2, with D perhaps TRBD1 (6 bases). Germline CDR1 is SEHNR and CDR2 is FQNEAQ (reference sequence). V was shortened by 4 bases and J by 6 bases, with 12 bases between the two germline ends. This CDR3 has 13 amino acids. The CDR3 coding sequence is TGTGCCAGCAGCTACCTTAGGGGGAATGGCTACACCTTC. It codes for CASSYLRGNGYTF.

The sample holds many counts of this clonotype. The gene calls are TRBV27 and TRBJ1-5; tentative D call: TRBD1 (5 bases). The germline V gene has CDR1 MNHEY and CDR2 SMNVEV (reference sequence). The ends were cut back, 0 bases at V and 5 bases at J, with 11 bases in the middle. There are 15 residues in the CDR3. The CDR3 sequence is CASSLSLQGHQPQHF. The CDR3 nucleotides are TGTGCCAGCAGTTTATCGCTGCAGGGTCATCAGCCCCAGCATTTT.

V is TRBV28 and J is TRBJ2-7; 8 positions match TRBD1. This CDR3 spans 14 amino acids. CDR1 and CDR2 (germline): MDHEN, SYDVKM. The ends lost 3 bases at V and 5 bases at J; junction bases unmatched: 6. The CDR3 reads CASSFLGQGNEQYF. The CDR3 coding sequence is TGTGCCAGCAGTTTCCTCGGACAGGGTAACGAGCAGTACTTC.